These 20 T cell receptor beta chains were sequenced from one sample in a study of cytomegalovirus exposure and HLA in healthy donors. Assay used: immunoSEQ multiplex PCR; TCRdb lists only in-frame clones, some missing. Among 200,000 or so clones listed, about nine tenths were seen once. The sample comprised PBMCs. These receptors all come from a young woman in good health and CMV-seropositive.

The chain couples TRBV27 to TRBJ2-7, with D possibly being TRBD1 (6 bases). The CDR3 is 14 residues long. The germline CDR1 and CDR2 sequences are MNHEY and SMNVEV (reference sequence). The V and J ends lost 3 bases and 5 bases respectively, with 14 bases between them. The CDR3 bases are TGTGCCAGCAGTTTGGGGGCCCCGGAGGACGAGCAGTACTTC. It is translated as CASSLGAPEDEQYF.

On this clone itself: The same CDR3 is also encoded by other DNA sequences in this sample. The rearrangement joins TRBV18 to TRBJ2-7, with 7 bases identical to TRBD1. The CDR3 is made up of 14 amino acids. Germline CDR1 is KGHSH and CDR2 is LQKENI. V gave up 1 base and J gave up 2 bases; unmatched junction bases: 2. The DNA of the CDR3 is TGTGCCAGCTCACCACGACAGGGTCCCTACGAGCAGTACTTC. Its protein product is CASSPRQGPYEQYF.

This chain's CDR3 is CASSRQGAQNTGELFF. In DNA, the CDR3 is TGTGCCAGCTCACGTCAGGGGGCCCAGAACACCGGGGAGCTGTTTTTT. The rearrangement links TRBV18 to TRBJ2-2; 8 nucleotides align to TRBD1. CDR3 length equals 16 residues. With V trimmed by 4 bases and J by 1 base, 5 bases remained unmatched. Germline V lookup: CDR1 KGHSH, CDR2 LQKENI.

The genes are TRBV6-5 and TRBJ2-2; 7 bases align to TRBD1. Germline assignment: CDR1 MNHEY and CDR2 SVGAGI. The CDR3 loop spans 15 amino acids. Trimming at V came to 2 bases and at J to 2 bases, leaving 2 bases not matched to a gene. CDR3 DNA sequence: TGTGCCAGCAGTTACGGGACAGAAAACACCGGGGAGCTGTTTTTT. Residues: CASSYGTENTGELFF.

The chain couples TRBV5-1 to TRBJ2-6; a possible D gene is TRBD1 (5 bases). V was clipped by 1 base and J by 0 bases, with 8 bases between them. The CDR3 contains 16 residues. The germline V gene encodes CDR1 SGHRS and CDR2 YFSETQ. Here the CDR3 reads CASSLIGASGANVLTF. The CDR3 DNA follows: TGCGCCAGCAGCTTGATAGGGGCCTCTGGGGCCAACGTCCTGACTTTC.

The chain recombines TRBV9 with TRBJ2-1; the D gene is possibly TRBD2 (6 bases). V lost 5 bases to trimming and J lost 8 bases, with 32 bases between them. The CDR3 has 19 amino acids. CDR1 and CDR2 from the germline V gene are SGDLS and YYNGEE. The CDR3 protein is CASSSTGRSGRRPGDEQFF. The CDR3, as DNA: TGTGCCAGCAGTAGCACCGGTCGTTCGGGACGCCGACCGGGGGATGAGCAGTTCTTC.

The chain carries TRBV11-3 and TRBJ2-1, with D possibly TRBD2 on 6 matching bases. The CDR3 runs 12 residues. Trimming took off 5 bases at V and 7 bases at J, with 9 bases between the two ends. Germline V gives CDR1 SGHNT, CDR2 YENEEA. The CDR3 nucleotides read TGTGCCAGCAGCCCTGGGGGGAATGAGCAGTTCTTC. Amino acid sequence: CASSPGGNEQFF.

In this sample, this clone turned up once. The chain couples TRBV23-1 to TRBJ1-4, with 10 bases fitting TRBD1. TRBV23-1 is an open reading frame, and its role is uncertain. V lost 4 bases and J lost 4; bases outside the gene matches: 3. There are 15 residues in the CDR3. The CDR3 loop reads CASSPRTGGNEKLFF. The CDR3 coding sequence is TGCGCCAGCAGTCCGCGGACAGGGGGTAATGAAAAACTGTTTTTT.

V usage is TRBV6-1 and J usage is TRBJ1-3; D may be TRBD1 (5 bases). Germline assignment: CDR1 MNHNS and CDR2 SASEGT. Trimming cost V 5 bases and J 4 bases, with 12 bases left between them. CDR3 size: 14 residues. The CDR3 protein is CASSFGTSGNTIYF. The CDR3 coding sequence is TGTGCCAGCAGTTTTGGGACTTCAGGAAACACCATATATTTT.

The chain employs TRBV4-1 and TRBJ2-7, with 8 bases fitting TRBD1. The junction had 12 bases not matched to a gene; V was cut back by 3 bases and J by 5 bases. Per the germline V gene, CDR1 is MGHRA and CDR2 is YSYEKL. The CDR3 sequence is 16 residues long. The CDR3 nucleotides are TGCGCCAGCAGCCACTTCCTCAGGGACAGGTTCAACGAGCAGTACTTC. This sequence encodes CASSHFLRDRFNEQYF.

The rearrangement links TRBV2 to TRBJ2-2; TRBD2 matches 12 bases. The germline gives CDR1 SNHLY, CDR2 FYNNEI. The CDR3 runs 18 residues. V shed 3 bases and J 4 bases; nucleotides not matched to a gene: 9. The CDR3: CASSDLLAGGGGTGELFF. In nucleotides, the CDR3 is TGTGCCAGCAGTGATCTACTAGCGGGAGGAGGTGGCACCGGGGAGCTGTTTTTT.

The chain employs TRBV6-5 and TRBJ2-5; 13 bases match TRBD2. The CDR3 totals 15 residues. CDR1 and CDR2 from the germline V gene are MNHEY and SVGAGI. The V gene end was trimmed by 6 bases and the J gene end by 5 bases; junction bases not matched to a gene: 6. The CDR3 DNA is TGTGCCAGCAGGGTCACTAGCGGGAGGGGTGAGACCCAGTACTTC. Translated, it gives CASRVTSGRGETQYF.

This sequence joins TRBV28 and TRBJ2-7, with a possible D match to TRBD2 (5 bases). V lost 2 bases, J lost 4 bases, and 15 bases lay in between. The CDR3 extends over 15 amino acids. Germline lookup yields CDR1 MDHEN and CDR2 SYDVKM. DNA for the CDR3: TGTGCCAGCAGTTTAATGGGAGTCGAGGTTTACGAGCAGTACTTC. Its translation: CASSLMGVEVYEQYF.

The genes are TRBV7-9 and TRBJ2-3; D possibly corresponds to TRBD1 (5 bases). The V and J ends lost 1 base and 7 bases respectively, with 15 bases between them. The CDR3 contains 15 residues. Germline V lookup: CDR1 SEHNR, CDR2 FQNEAQ (reference sequence). CDR3 sequence: CASSLGSRVANTQYF. CDR3 nucleotides: TGTGCCAGCAGCTTAGGGAGCAGGGTGGCCAATACGCAGTATTTT.

This clone was recorded once. The chain recombines TRBV5-1 with TRBJ1-5; D gene ambiguous. The CDR3 runs 14 residues. Germline CDR1 and CDR2: SGHRS and YFSETQ. Between the trimmed V and J ends, which lost 0 bases and 3 bases, there was a span of 7 bases. The CDR3 is CASSLGQANQPQHF. CDR3 coding DNA: TGCGCCAGCAGCTTGGGGCAGGCCAATCAGCCCCAGCATTTT.

The rearrangement uses TRBV28 and TRBJ1-1, with TRBD1 identical over 7 bases. The trim removed 5 bases at V and 5 bases at J, leaving 8 bases unmatched. Germline V CDR1 and CDR2: MDHEN, SYDVKM. CDR3 length equals 14 residues. Here the CDR3 reads CASSTGALGTEAFF. DNA of the CDR3: TGTGCCAGCAGTACAGGGGCCTTGGGGACTGAAGCTTTCTTT.

CDR3 in amino acids: CASSPGQGSGYTF. The CDR3 DNA reads as TGCGCCAGCAGCCCTGGACAGGGATCCGGCTACACCTTC. This sequence joins TRBV5-1 and TRBJ1-2, with 8 bases aligning to TRBD1. Germline values: CDR1 SGHRS, CDR2 YFSETQ. This CDR3 comprises 13 residues. The junction had 7 bases not matched to a gene; V was cut back by 4 bases and J by 8 bases.

This chain joins TRBV5-1 and TRBJ2-7; possibly TRBD1 for D (5 bases). V lost 0 bases and J 2 bases, leaving 12 bases between the germline ends. Germline V CDR1 and CDR2: SGHRS, YFSETQ. The length of the CDR3 is 15 residues. The CDR3 bases are TGCGCCAGCAGCTTGGCTGGCAGGGCGGCCTACGAGCAGTACTTC. This sequence encodes CASSLAGRAAYEQYF.

This chain's CDR3 is CASSLGLAGRAYEQYF. CDR3 DNA sequence: TGTGCCAGCAGCTTAGGACTAGCGGGCAGAGCCTACGAGCAGTACTTC. The chain combines TRBV5-5 with TRBJ2-7; 11 nucleotides align to TRBD2. V shed 2 bases, J shed 2 bases, and the junction held 6 bases outside the gene matches. The germline CDR1 and CDR2 sequences are SGHKS and YYEKEE (reference sequence). CDR3 length: 16 residues.

The chain is built from TRBV28 and TRBJ2-2; 7 nucleotides agree with TRBD2. V gave up 10 bases and J gave up 4 bases; unmatched junction bases: 15. The CDR3 has 16 amino acids. Germline-derived CDR1 and CDR2 are MDHEN and SYDVKM. Here the CDR3 reads CATQPAGVESTGELFF. CDR3 coding DNA: TGTGCCACCCAACCGGCGGGGGTCGAGAGCACCGGGGAGCTGTTTTTT.